The 26 T cell receptor beta chains given below trace back to one sample, sequenced in a study of blood T cell repertoires in COVID-19. The repertoire was sequenced with immunoSEQ multiplex PCR; TCRdb's copy has only in-frame clones and lacks some. This table has 200,000 or so clones, about 88% appearing once. Sequenced sample: PBMCs or T cells enriched from blood (not recorded which). These receptors came from a woman aged 25 to 45 who had recovered from COVID-19.

This rearrangement joins TRBV11-2 to TRBJ1-2; D remains ambiguous. V lost 0 bases, J lost 0 bases, and 5 bases lay in between. Per germline, CDR1 SGHAT and CDR2 FQNNGV. The CDR3 is 14 amino acids. The CDR3 nucleotides read TGTGCCAGCAGCTTAGATCGTGCTAACTATGGCTACACCTTC. Its protein is CASSLDRANYGYTF.

The gene calls are TRBV19 and TRBJ1-3; possible D gene TRBD1, 5 bases. V was shortened by 1 base and J by 2 bases, with 12 bases between the two germline ends. Germline assignment: CDR1 LNHDA and CDR2 SQIVND (reference sequence). The CDR3 is made up of 16 amino acids. This chain's CDR3 is CASSIVSGTTGNTIYF. CDR3 coding DNA: TGTGCCAGTAGTATAGTCTCCGGGACTACTGGAAACACCATATATTTT.

The chain carries TRBV19 and TRBJ1-4, with 9 bases lining up with TRBD1. Germline CDR1 LNHDA, CDR2 SQIVND (reference sequence). The CDR3 has 15 residues. V was pared by 4 bases and J by 5 bases, with 5 bases of the junction left unmatched. The CDR3 DNA reads TGTGCCAGTAGTAAAACCGGGACAGGGAATGAAAAACTGTTTTTT. It is translated as CASSKTGTGNEKLFF. Complete variable domain (other parts from reference TRBV19 and TRBJ1-4): DGGITQSPKYLFRKEGQNVTLSCEQNLNHDAMYWYRQDPGQGLRLIYYSQIVNDFQKGDIAEGYSVSREKKESFPLTVTSAQKNPTAFYLCASSKTGTGNEKLFFGSGTQLSVL.

J is TRBJ1-1 and V is TRBV3-1 (or the pseudogene TRBV3-2); TRBD1 matches at 8 bases. Germline CDR1 reads LGHDT; CDR2 reads YNNKEL (reference sequence). This CDR3 comprises 14 residues. The V and J ends lost 3 bases and 7 bases, in that order; junction bases with no gene match: 7. CDR3 in DNA: TGTGCCAGCAGCCAGACGGACAGGGAGGGTGAAGCTTTCTTT. Its translation: CASSQTDREGEAFF.

This clone occurred a few times. The chain recombines TRBV5-1 with TRBJ2-7, with 7 bases that match TRBD1. The V gene's germline CDR1 is SGHRS and CDR2 YFSETQ. The V gene end was trimmed by 5 bases and the J gene end by 3 bases; junction bases not matched to a gene: 2. CDR3 length: 12 residues. This CDR3 is CASSWDSYEQYF. The CDR3 DNA reads TGCGCCAGCAGTTGGGACAGCTACGAGCAGTACTTC.

J is TRBJ2-3 and V is TRBV9; 14 positions match TRBD2. The length of the CDR3 is 17 residues. J lost 2 bases, V lost 3 bases, and 5 bases had no gene match. The germline V gene has CDR1 SGDLS and CDR2 YYNGEE. For the CDR3, the DNA is TGTGCCAGCAGCGAGGGGACTAGCGGGGGACCCACAGATACGCAGTATTTT. Translating gives CASSEGTSGGPTDTQYF. The complete variable domain, with remaining parts taken from reference TRBV9 and TRBJ2-3, reads DSGVTQTPKHLITATGQRVTLRCSPRSGDLSVYWYQQSLDQGLQFLIQYYNGEERAKGNILERFSAQQFPDLHSELNLSSLELGDSALYFCASSEGTSGGPTDTQYFGPGTRLTVL.

The rearrangement joins TRBV12-3 or TRBV12-4 to TRBJ1-2; D ambiguous. The V gene lost 5 bases and the J gene lost 1 base, with 8 bases spanning the gap. CDR3 length equals 13 residues. Here the CDR3 DNA reads TGTGCCAGCAGTCCGGCGGATAACTATGGCTACACCTTC. This sequence encodes CASSPADNYGYTF.

The sample holds one count of this clone. The genes are TRBV6-5 and TRBJ2-7, with 11 positions matching TRBD1. The CDR3 is 15 residues long. V lost 2 bases and J lost 6; bases outside the gene matches: 6. Germline assignment: CDR1 MNHEY and CDR2 SVGAGI. The CDR3 DNA reads TGTGCCAGCAGTTACGGGACAGGGGGTTTTGGCGAGCAGTACTTC. Translated, it gives CASSYGTGGFGEQYF.

This rearrangement joins TRBV7-2 to TRBJ1-6; 10 nucleotides match TRBD1. This CDR3 is 15 amino acids long. From germline, CDR1 is SGHTA and CDR2 FQGNSA. V was clipped by 4 bases and J by 10 bases; unmatched bases: 7. CDR3 in DNA: TGTGCCAGCAGCTCTTCCGGGACAGGGGAATCACCCCTCCACTTT. This translates into CASSSSGTGESPLHF.

The chain recombines TRBV3-1 (or the pseudogene TRBV3-2) with TRBJ1-6; 8 nucleotides line up with TRBD1. V shed 6 bases and J 6 bases; nucleotides not matched to a gene: 10. CDR3 length: 16 residues. Germline assignment: CDR1 LGHDT and CDR2 YNNKEL (reference sequence). DNA for the CDR3: TGTGCCAGCAGTCAACCCTGGACAGGGAGTAATTCACCCCTCCACTTT. Translating it yields CASSQPWTGSNSPLHF.

This clone was recorded only once. The rearrangement joins TRBV5-1 to TRBJ1-1; no reliable D call. The germline V and J ends were trimmed by 0 bases and 2 bases, with 11 bases remaining between them. Germline V gene data show CDR1 as SGHRS and CDR2 as YFSETQ. The length of the CDR3 is 15 residues. CDR3 DNA: TGCGCCAGCAGCTTGGGTGGTCGGGGTAACACTGAAGCTTTCTTT. Protein: CASSLGGRGNTEAFF.

This clone was detected only once. This chain joins TRBV5-4 and TRBJ2-1; maybe TRBD1 (6 bases). The germline V and J ends were trimmed by 4 bases and 6 bases, with 23 bases remaining between them. The CDR3 is 17 amino acids. Germline CDR1 is SGHNT and CDR2 is YYREEE (reference sequence). The CDR3 nucleotides read TGTGCCAGCAGCCGTTTGAGTACAGGGCTGTCCGGCAATGAGCAGTTCTTC. Protein: CASSRLSTGLSGNEQFF.

V gene TRBV7-3 combines with J gene TRBJ2-3; TRBD2 aligns across 8 bases. V shed 2 bases and J 2 bases; nucleotides not matched to a gene: 6. CDR3 length: 16 amino acids. Germline-derived CDR1 and CDR2 are SGHTA and FQGTGA. CDR3 region: CASSLSASGSTDTQYF. CDR3 nucleotides: TGTGCCAGCAGCTTATCGGCTAGCGGGTCCACAGATACGCAGTATTTT.

The genes are TRBV3-1 (or the pseudogene TRBV3-2) and TRBJ1-6, with a weak D call TRBD1 (5 bases). V shed 6 bases and J shed 12 bases, with 18 bases lying between them. Per the germline V gene, CDR1 is LGHDT and CDR2 is YNNKEL (reference sequence). The CDR3 is 14 residues long. CDR3 amino acids: CASSGASLHGPLHF. CDR3 DNA sequence: TGTGCCAGCAGTGGGGCCAGCCTCCATGGACCCCTCCACTTT.

The rearrangement links TRBV27 to TRBJ2-2, with a tentative D call TRBD2 (6 bases). The V end was cut by 1 base, the J end by 6 bases, with 18 bases between. This CDR3 region has 17 residues. Germline V gene lookup returns CDR1 MNHEY and CDR2 SMNVEV (reference sequence). CDR3 nucleotides: TGTGCCAGCAGTTTATGGGGTCCGCGGGGTGTTTCCGGGGAGCTGTTTTTT. This sequence encodes CASSLWGPRGVSGELFF.

The CDR3 here is CASSALSGVEAFF. CDR3 nucleotide sequence: TGTGCCAGCAGTGCCCTGTCCGGGGTTGAAGCTTTCTTT. V and J are TRBV12-3 or TRBV12-4 and TRBJ1-1; no firm D call. CDR3 length equals 13 residues. Deletions cut 5 bases from V and 7 bases from J, with 14 bases between.

The V gene is TRBV5-1, the J gene TRBJ2-3, with D possibly matching TRBD2 (7 bases). The CDR3 extends over 16 amino acids. CDR1 and CDR2 (germline): SGHRS, YFSETQ. V was pared by 2 bases and J by 6 bases, with 19 bases between. DNA for the CDR3: TGCGCCAGCAGCTTTGGGGGGGCGCGTTTATCGGATACGCAGTATTTT. Its protein product is CASSFGGARLSDTQYF.

In this sample, this clone turned up once. The J gene is TRBJ1-4, the V gene TRBV4-1; tentative D call: TRBD1 (6 bases). The CDR3 length is 14 residues. Germline V gene lookup returns CDR1 MGHRA and CDR2 YSYEKL. The V gene lost 6 bases and the J gene lost 5 bases, with 13 bases spanning the gap. The CDR3 nucleotides are TGCGCCAGCAGACTCGGACAGACCAATGAAAAACTGTTTTTT. It codes for CASRLGQTNEKLFF.

The rearrangement uses TRBV2 and TRBJ1-2; D is undetermined. Trimming removed 7 bases at V and 4 bases at J, with 10 bases between. The germline CDR1 and CDR2 sequences are SNHLY and FYNNEI. The CDR3 covers 12 residues. CDR3: CASIIQAYGYTF. The CDR3 DNA reads TGTGCCAGCATCATCCAAGCCTATGGCTACACCTTC.

CDR3 protein: CASSQETSGGYNEQFF. The CDR3 coding sequence is TGCGCCAGCAGCCAAGAGACTAGCGGGGGATACAATGAGCAGTTCTTC. V and J are TRBV4-3 and TRBJ2-1, with 12 bases fitting TRBD2. Germline assignment: CDR1 LGHNA and CDR2 YSLEER. CDR3 length equals 16 residues. V dropped 0 bases and J dropped 4; count of bases not matched to a gene: 1.

This clone was found a few times. V gene TRBV19 combines with J gene TRBJ1-5; 7 bases fit TRBD1. Germline V gene data show CDR1 as LNHDA and CDR2 as SQIVND (reference sequence). V lost 3 bases, J lost 3 bases, and 2 bases stayed unmatched. CDR3 size: 14 residues. The CDR3 protein is CASSIDRANQPQHF. The CDR3 region has the DNA TGTGCCAGTAGTATCGACAGGGCCAATCAGCCCCAGCATTTT.

V usage is TRBV4-3 and J usage is TRBJ2-7; TRBD1 might be the D (5 bases). The CDR3 is 14 residues long. Trimming pared 1 base from V and 2 bases from J, leaving 9 bases between. From germline, CDR1 is LGHNA and CDR2 YSLEER. The DNA of the CDR3 is TGCGCCAGCAGCCAAGCTACAGGCCCCTACGAGCAGTACTTC. Translated: CASSQATGPYEQYF.

This chain joins TRBV6-1 and TRBJ2-3, with TRBD2 matching over 11 bases. Germline CDR1 and CDR2: MNHNS and SASEGT. The CDR3 consists of 17 residues. The V gene end was trimmed by 2 bases and the J gene end by 2 bases; junction bases not matched to a gene: 6. The chain's CDR3 is CASSERASGGITDTQYF. In nucleotides, the CDR3 is TGTGCCAGCAGTGAAAGGGCTAGCGGGGGGATCACAGATACGCAGTATTTT.

The rearrangement links TRBV7-8 to TRBJ1-1; D unresolved. CDR3 length: 16 amino acids. The V and J ends lost 0 bases and 1 base respectively, with 12 bases between them. Germline V gene lookup returns CDR1 SGHVS and CDR2 FQNEAQ. CDR3 sequence: CASSLAALTENTEAFF. For the CDR3, the DNA is TGTGCCAGCAGCTTAGCGGCCCTAACAGAGAACACTGAAGCTTTCTTT.

J is TRBJ1-2 and V is TRBV15; perhaps TRBD1 as D (5 bases). V lost 5 bases to trimming and J lost 3 bases, with 19 bases between them. The CDR3 covers 16 residues. The germline V gene has CDR1 LNHNV and CDR2 YYDKDF (reference sequence). The CDR3 here is CATSDHSGLPYYGYTF. The CDR3 DNA reads as TGTGCCACCAGCGACCACTCAGGGCTACCCTACTATGGCTACACCTTC. Looking up the rest from reference TRBV15 and TRBJ1-2 gives the full variable domain: DAMVIQNPRYQVTQFGKPVTLSCSQTLNHNVMYWYQQKSSQAPKLLFHYYDKDFNNEADTPDNFQSRRPNTSFCFLDIRSPGLGDTAMYLCATSDHSGLPYYGYTFGSGTRLTVV.

V usage is TRBV7-3 and J usage is TRBJ2-1; D remains unclear. Germline values: CDR1 SGHTA, CDR2 FQGTGA. This CDR3 comprises 13 residues. V was pared by 2 bases and J by 8 bases, with 10 bases between. In DNA, the CDR3 is TGTGCCAGCAGCTTATTAGCCTTCGATGAGCAGTTCTTC. This codes for CASSLLAFDEQFF.